What follows is one T cell receptor (beta chain) and its context. Germline V CDR1 and CDR2: SGHNT, YYREEE (reference sequence). The CDR3 sequence is 12 residues long. V was pared by 0 bases and J by 6 bases, with 7 bases between. PCR used 60 Vbeta primers and 13 Jbeta primers. Sequenced by immunoSEQ multiplex PCR; TCRdb stores in-frame clones only, minus some. Among fewer than 250,000 clones listed, 81% were seen once. This record comes from a study of cytomegalovirus exposure and HLA in healthy donors. Specimen: PBMCs. The chain recombines TRBV5-4 with TRBJ2-7; D might be TRBD2 (5 bases). The sequence derives from a man aged 35-49 years in good health and CMV-seropositive. The CDR3 is CASSLVRGEQYF. CDR3 in DNA: TGTGCCAGCAGCTTGGTTCGGGGCGAGCAGTACTTC.